This T cell receptor (beta chain) comes out of a study of T cell responses to AZD1222 COVID-19 vaccine. Notes on the study in general: Vaccine-related CD4 TCRs covered spike, predominating at 160-218 and 743-854. None of the repertoires were sampled until the peak T cell response had passed. Clonal diversity was possibly underestimated; the donors were predominantly white British and more often female.

TCRdb's table, derived via immunoSEQ multiplex PCR, lists solely in-frame clones and lacks some. The sample includes more than 100,000 clones, about nine tenths of them seen just once. Turning to this clone: Its antigen is unidentified.

Germline V gene data show CDR1 as SGHTA and CDR2 as FQGNSA. The CDR3 length is 15 residues. V trimming: 5 bases; J trimming: 2 bases; junction bases outside the gene matches: 6. This receptor was obtained from an adult in good health. V usage is TRBV7-2 and J usage is TRBJ2-1; 7 nucleotides agree with TRBD2. The material sequenced was peripheral blood, taken on day 0 of AZD1222 vaccination. The CDR3 is CASSKASGAYNEQFF. The CDR3 region has the DNA TGTGCCAGCAGCAAGGCCAGCGGGGCCTACAATGAGCAGTTCTTC.